The 9 T cell receptor beta chains below come from one sample, sequenced in a study of T cell repertoires in cytomegalovirus infection. These receptors' antigens are unknown. Using its own MiXCR run on the reads, TCRdb lists one record per CDR3 protein. The data contain approximately 500,000 distinct CDR3 sequences, roughly 34% of them seen just once; the ten biggest clones take up roughly 17%. Sequenced here: cultured PBMCs, sampled from culture after CMV antigen stimulation. The receptors stem from a human donor in good health (CMV status not recorded). Some clones in this sample may be carry-over from other donors' samples.

This clonotype turned up a few times. The chain uses TRBV7-2 and TRBJ2-7; D is unresolved. From germline, CDR1 is SGHTA and CDR2 FQGNSA. V lost 1 base, J lost 12 bases, and 16 bases lay in between. This CDR3 spans 13 amino acids. The CDR3 nucleotides are TGTGCCAGCAGCTTAGAAGCCCGTTCGGAGAGGTACTTC. Encoded protein: CASSLEARSERYF.

This clonotype was detected a few times. This chain links TRBV7-8 with TRBJ1-5; TRBD1 agrees at 9 bases. Per germline, CDR1 SGHVS and CDR2 FQNEAQ. CDR3 length: 16 residues. V shed 5 bases, J shed 5 bases, and the junction held 10 bases outside the gene matches. The CDR3 sequence: CASSPRRDRAYQPQHF. The CDR3 bases are TGTGCCAGCAGCCCCCGCCGGGACAGGGCGTATCAGCCCCAGCATTTT.

This sequence joins TRBV6-5 and TRBJ2-1, with 14 bases identical to TRBD2. V shed 2 bases and J 10 bases; nucleotides not matched to a gene: 10. This CDR3 spans 17 amino acids. Germline CDR1 and CDR2: MNHEY and SVGAGI. The DNA of the CDR3 is TGTGCCAGCAGTTACCTTACAGGGACTAGCGGGAGTCGGGAGCAGTTCTTC. This codes for CASSYLTGTSGSREQFF.

CDR3 sequence: CASSQTRWNTEAFF. For the CDR3, the DNA is TGTGCCAGCAGCCAAACGCGGTGGAACACTGAAGCTTTCTTT. The chain recombines TRBV14 with TRBJ1-1; no firm D call. This CDR3 is 14 amino acids long. V lost 2 bases and J 1 base, leaving 8 bases between the germline ends. Germline V CDR1 and CDR2: SGHDN, FVKESK.

The rearrangement joins TRBV2 to TRBJ1-2, with 7 bases matching TRBD1. Germline V gives CDR1 SNHLY, CDR2 FYNNEI. The CDR3 spans 14 residues. V lost 6 bases, J lost 6 bases, and 10 bases stayed unmatched. The CDR3 loop reads CASRESRGFHGYTF. The CDR3 coding sequence is TGTGCCAGCAGGGAATCCAGGGGGTTCCATGGCTACACCTTC.

V usage is TRBV20-1 and J usage is TRBJ1-6, with unresolved D. Trimming stripped 2 bases from V and 5 bases from J, with 16 bases between. CDR3 length: 16 residues. Germline V gives CDR1 DFQATT, CDR2 SNEGSKA (reference sequence). CDR3 residues: CSARPRGWYDNSPLHF. Here the CDR3 DNA reads TGCAGTGCTAGACCTCGGGGATGGTATGATAATTCACCCCTCCACTTT.

The V gene is TRBV6-2 or TRBV6-3, the J gene TRBJ2-7; D call uncertain. There are 14 residues in the CDR3. CDR1 is MNHEY, CDR2 SVGEGT, per germline. V lost 0 bases and J 1 base, leaving 7 bases between the germline ends. Here the CDR3 DNA reads TGTGCCAGCAGTTACTCTCGTCTATCCTACGAGCAGTACGTC. As protein: CASSYSRLSYEQYV.

This chain connects TRBV7-2 to TRBJ1-3; TRBD1 might be the D (5 bases). The germline V and J ends were trimmed by 5 bases and 4 bases, with 15 bases remaining between them. Germline V lookup: CDR1 SGHTA, CDR2 FQGNSA. CDR3 length: 15 amino acids. The chain's CDR3 is CASSQGSGGGNTIYF. The CDR3 DNA is TGTGCCAGCAGCCAAGGGTCTGGGGGAGGAAACACCATATATTTT.

Only a few counts were recorded for this clonotype. The chain joins TRBV7-2 to TRBJ2-5; 9 bases fit TRBD2. CDR1 and CDR2 from the germline V gene are SGHTA and FQGNSA. The CDR3 is 15 amino acids. Trimming cost V 4 bases and J 1 base; bases outside gene matches: 4. CDR3 protein: CASSSSGARQETQYF. The CDR3 DNA is TGTGCCAGCAGCTCTAGCGGGGCACGCCAAGAGACCCAGTACTTC.